The sequence of this T cell receptor (beta chain) was determined in a study of blood T cell repertoires in COVID-19. Overall study context: The study drew acute and convalescent COVID-19 samples from the United States, Italy and Spain.

Seattle enrolled patients during active infection and tracked them longitudinally. Data came from immunoSEQ multiplex PCR; TCRdb stores just in-frame clones and leaves some out. The sample has approximately 350,000 clones, 75% to 90% seen once. With V trimmed by 6 bases and J by 5 bases, 6 bases remained unmatched. This CDR3 contains 14 residues. Germline CDR1 and CDR2: ENHRY and SYGVKD. The genes are TRBV10-3 and TRBJ2-2, with TRBD2 identical over 7 bases. The receptor was derived from a woman aged 60-75 years with COVID-19, enrolled during active disease. Sequenced input: peripheral blood. CDR3 residues: CAIRSAGGTGELFF. Here the CDR3 DNA reads TGTGCCATCAGGAGTGCCGGGGGGACCGGGGAGCTGTTTTTT.